The 27 T cell receptor beta chains below come from one sample, sequenced in a study of cytomegalovirus exposure and HLA in healthy donors. PCR employed 60 Vbeta and 13 Jbeta primers. Clones were read by immunoSEQ multiplex PCR, and TCRdb kept only the in-frame ones, dropping some. Its table lists about 60,000 clones. Sequencing input: PBMCs. The receptors were gathered from a boy aged 5-17 years in good health and CMV-seronegative.

V usage is TRBV5-1 and J usage is TRBJ1-4, with D perhaps TRBD1 (5 bases). Germline V gene lookup returns CDR1 SGHRS and CDR2 YFSETQ. Trimming removed 4 bases from V and 3 bases from J, with 10 bases in between. This CDR3 contains 14 residues. Here the CDR3 reads CASSIDRANEKLFF. CDR3 sequence (DNA): TGCGCCAGCAGCATCGACAGAGCTAATGAAAAACTGTTTTTT.

This CDR3 is CASSFDSTLNNEQFF. The CDR3 DNA follows: TGCGCCAGCAGCTTCGACAGCACCCTAAACAATGAGCAGTTCTTC. The rearrangement links TRBV5-1 to TRBJ2-1; D may be TRBD1 (5 bases). Trimming took 2 bases from V and 5 from J, leaving 14 bases between them. The CDR3 is 15 residues long. The germline gives CDR1 SGHRS, CDR2 YFSETQ.

The chain is built from TRBV6-5 and TRBJ2-7; 7 nucleotides match TRBD1. V gave up 0 bases and J gave up 4 bases; unmatched junction bases: 3. This CDR3 is built from 14 residues. Germline CDR1 and CDR2: MNHEY and SVGAGI. CDR3 sequence: CASSYSDRRYEQYF. The CDR3, as DNA: TGTGCCAGCAGTTACTCGGACAGGCGGTACGAGCAGTACTTC.

This sequence joins TRBV20-1 and TRBJ1-1; TRBD1 is a possible D gene (5 bases). CDR1 is DFQATT and CDR2 is SNEGSKA in the germline V gene (reference sequence). CDR3 size: 11 residues. V dropped 5 bases and J dropped 11 bases, with 15 bases sitting between them. The CDR3 protein is CSAYDRDRAFF. The CDR3 coding sequence is TGCAGTGCTTACGACAGAGATAGGGCTTTCTTT.

The chain links TRBV7-2 to TRBJ1-2; D is possibly TRBD1 (5 bases). This CDR3 region has 15 residues. V lost 7 bases to trimming and J lost 4 bases, with 19 bases between them. The germline V gene has CDR1 SGHTA and CDR2 FQGNSA. The CDR3 is CASTPSSGQGYGYTF. The CDR3 DNA follows: TGTGCCAGCACCCCTTCTTCGGGTCAGGGCTATGGCTACACCTTC.

The CDR3 is CASSLVGLPNTGELFF. In DNA, the CDR3 is TGCGCCAGCAGCTTGGTGGGACTACCGAACACCGGGGAGCTGTTTTTT. The chain employs TRBV5-1 and TRBJ2-2, with TRBD2 identical over 7 bases. The germline CDR1 and CDR2 sequences are SGHRS and YFSETQ. The CDR3 is 16 amino acids. V dropped 0 bases and J dropped 0; count of bases not matched to a gene: 2.

DNA of the CDR3: TGTGCCAGCAGTTTCCTCTCTAGGTACACCGGGGAGCTGTTTTTT. Its protein product is CASSFLSRYTGELFF. The chain combines TRBV27 with TRBJ2-2; the D is unclear. CDR3 length equals 15 residues. V was clipped by 3 bases and J by 3 bases, with 11 bases between them. Per the germline V gene, CDR1 is MNHEY and CDR2 is SMNVEV (reference sequence).

This chain connects TRBV5-1 to TRBJ2-1, with 7 bases lining up with TRBD1. Germline CDR1 reads SGHRS; CDR2 reads YFSETQ. The length of the CDR3 is 15 residues. The V segment lost 0 bases and the J segment 2 bases; nucleotides outside the gene matches: 2. The CDR3 DNA reads as TGCGCCAGCAGCTTGGGGCAGGGGGCCTACAATGAGCAGTTCTTC. Protein sequence: CASSLGQGAYNEQFF.

The chain combines TRBV7-8 with TRBJ2-3; possibly TRBD1 for D (5 bases). V lost 1 base to trimming and J lost 0 bases, with 11 bases between them. The CDR3 has 16 amino acids. In germline, CDR1 is SGHVS, CDR2 FQNEAQ. The CDR3 sequence: CASSLEVDTSTDTQYF. The CDR3 DNA reads as TGTGCCAGCAGCTTAGAGGTGGACACAAGCACAGATACGCAGTATTTT.

This chain uses TRBV29-1 with TRBJ1-2; D is unclear. Trimming removed 0 bases at V and 2 bases at J, with 7 bases between. CDR3 length: 13 amino acids. CDR1 and CDR2 from the germline V gene are SQVTM and ANQGSEA. CDR3 nucleotide sequence: TGCAGCGTTGAAGATCTCCTGAACTATGGCTACACCTTC. It encodes CSVEDLLNYGYTF. Supplemented by reference TRBV29-1 and TRBJ1-2, the full variable domain reads SAVISQKPSRDICQRGTSLTIQCQVDSQVTMMFWYRQQPGQSLTLIATANQGSEATYESGFVIDKFPISRPNLTFSTLTVSNMSPEDSSIYLCSVEDLLNYGYTFGSGTRLTVV.

The CDR3 nucleotides read TGTGCCAGCAGCTTAGTCGGGACTAACTACGAGCAGTACTTC. Translation gives CASSLVGTNYEQYF. The J gene is TRBJ2-7, the V gene TRBV7-9, with 7 bases fitting TRBD2. The V gene end was trimmed by 1 base and the J gene end by 3 bases; junction bases not matched to a gene: 3. The CDR3 is made up of 14 amino acids. Germline assignment: CDR1 SEHNR and CDR2 FQNEAQ (reference sequence).

The chain is built from TRBV23-1 and TRBJ1-6, with D perhaps matching TRBD1 (5 bases). TRBV23-1 qualifies as an ORF whose function is uncertain. The V gene lost 9 bases and the J gene lost 9 bases, with 18 bases spanning the gap. The CDR3 consists of 14 residues. This CDR3 reads CARELAGKSSPLHF. The CDR3 coding sequence is TGCGCCAGGGAACTTGCAGGGAAATCTTCACCCCTCCACTTT.

The chain links TRBV5-4 to TRBJ1-4; 7 bases match TRBD1. This CDR3 has 14 amino acids. J was trimmed by 7 bases and V by 9 bases; bases with no gene match: 12. Germline assignment: CDR1 SGHNT and CDR2 YYREEE (reference sequence). CDR3 in DNA: TGTGCCATCTTAGAGGGGGCAGGGAGTGAAAAACTGTTTTTT. Amino acids: CAILEGAGSEKLFF.

V usage is TRBV30 and J usage is TRBJ2-2; no reliable D call. The germline CDR1 and CDR2 sequences are GTSNPN and SVGIG (reference sequence). V lost 1 base, J lost 5 bases, and 8 bases lay in between. This CDR3 is built from 13 residues. CDR3 coding DNA: TGTGCCTGGAGTGCCGGGTGGACCGGGGAGCTGTTTTTT. Translation gives CAWSAGWTGELFF.

The gene calls are TRBV25-1 and TRBJ1-1; no reliable D call. In germline, CDR1 is MGHDK, CDR2 SYGVNS. V was shortened by 7 bases and J by 5 bases, with 11 bases between the two germline ends. This CDR3 is built from 12 residues. The CDR3 is CASKKSGTEAFF. The CDR3, as DNA: TGTGCCAGCAAAAAATCGGGGACTGAAGCTTTCTTT.

The gene calls are TRBV27 and TRBJ1-6; D gene unclear. V was clipped by 3 bases and J by 6 bases, with 15 bases between them. This CDR3 region has 16 residues. Germline V gene lookup returns CDR1 MNHEY and CDR2 SMNVEV (reference sequence). CDR3 amino acids: CASSFDGRSINSPLHF. Written as DNA, the CDR3 is TGTGCCAGCAGTTTCGATGGGCGCTCCATTAATTCACCCCTCCACTTT.

The V and J genes are TRBV30 and TRBJ2-5; no clear D. The CDR3 is made up of 13 amino acids. The V gene lost 4 bases and the J gene lost 7 bases, with 16 bases spanning the gap. Germline V gene lookup returns CDR1 GTSNPN and CDR2 SVGIG (reference sequence). The CDR3: CAWTRRSAGTQYF. The CDR3 DNA sequence: TGTGCCTGGACTAGACGGAGCGCCGGGACCCAGTACTTC.

This chain uses TRBV18 with TRBJ1-1; TRBD1 agrees at 7 bases. This CDR3 spans 13 amino acids. In germline, CDR1 is KGHSH, CDR2 LQKENI. V was clipped by 2 bases and J by 5 bases; unmatched bases: 2. CDR3 residues: CASSPGRGTEAFF. In nucleotides, the CDR3 is TGTGCCAGCTCACCAGGCAGGGGGACTGAAGCTTTCTTT.

The chain employs TRBV5-1 and TRBJ1-3; the D gene is possibly TRBD1 (6 bases). This CDR3 has 15 residues. Germline V lookup: CDR1 SGHRS, CDR2 YFSETQ. Trimming left V 4 bases short and J 2 bases short, with 13 bases between. Written as DNA, the CDR3 is TGCGCCAGCAGCCCCTCCGGGACACCTGGAAACACCATATATTTT. Its translation: CASSPSGTPGNTIYF.

The chain joins TRBV6-1 to TRBJ1-2; D may be TRBD1 (6 bases). Trimming left V 5 bases short and J 0 bases short, with 13 bases between. The CDR3 is 15 residues long. Germline lookup yields CDR1 MNHNS and CDR2 SASEGT. The CDR3 region is CASSNRVGANYGYTF. In DNA, the CDR3 is TGTGCCAGCAGTAACAGGGTTGGGGCTAACTATGGCTACACCTTC.

This chain links TRBV6-1 with TRBJ2-3; tentatively, D is TRBD2 (7 bases). Deletions cut 6 bases from V and 4 bases from J, with 17 bases between. This CDR3 has 15 residues. Germline loops: CDR1 MNHNS, CDR2 SASEGT. The CDR3 loop reads CASRAKGGGPDTQYF. For the CDR3, the DNA is TGTGCCAGCAGAGCAAAGGGGGGAGGGCCAGATACGCAGTATTTT.

This sequence joins TRBV7-2 and TRBJ2-7; 13 bases fit TRBD2. This CDR3 spans 16 amino acids. Germline V gives CDR1 SGHTA, CDR2 FQGNSA. V lost 1 base, J lost 6 bases, and 6 bases stayed unmatched. CDR3 DNA sequence: TGTGCCAGCAGCTTAGATACTAGCGGGGGGGCCGCCGAGCAGTACTTC. Its translation: CASSLDTSGGAAEQYF.

The chain uses TRBV9 and TRBJ1-2; D is ambiguous. Germline V lookup: CDR1 SGDLS, CDR2 YYNGEE. V shed 0 bases and J shed 0 bases, with 9 bases lying between them. CDR3 length: 15 amino acids. The CDR3 DNA reads TGTGCCAGCAGCGTAGCGCTGGCATCTAACTATGGCTACACCTTC. It is translated as CASSVALASNYGYTF.

This sequence joins TRBV7-3 and TRBJ2-5, with TRBD1 matching over 7 bases. Germline V gene data show CDR1 as SGHTA and CDR2 as FQGTGA. J lost 2 bases, V lost 4 bases, and 7 bases had no gene match. The CDR3 is 15 amino acids. The chain's CDR3 is CASSSGTAKQETQYF. CDR3 bases: TGTGCCAGCAGCTCAGGGACAGCAAAACAAGAGACCCAGTACTTC.

This rearrangement joins TRBV2 to TRBJ1-2; D is uncertain. V was trimmed by 1 base and J by 4 bases, leaving 13 bases between them. Germline V gene data show CDR1 as SNHLY and CDR2 as FYNNEI. This CDR3 is 15 amino acids long. The CDR3 is CASSEGAGRGYGYTF. CDR3 DNA sequence: TGTGCCAGCAGTGAAGGGGCAGGTCGGGGCTATGGCTACACCTTC.

DNA for the CDR3: TGTGCCAGCAGTGGCAGGGGCCTGGGCACTGAAGCTTTCTTT. Translating gives CASSGRGLGTEAFF. This chain uses TRBV2 with TRBJ1-1; D is perhaps TRBD1 (6 bases). The CDR3 loop spans 14 amino acids. Germline V gives CDR1 SNHLY, CDR2 FYNNEI. V dropped 4 bases and J dropped 4 bases, with 13 bases sitting between them.

J is TRBJ2-5 and V is TRBV27; 11 bases align to TRBD1. The CDR3 runs 15 residues. Germline CDR1 MNHEY, CDR2 SMNVEV (reference sequence). Germline trimming cut 6 bases from V and 4 bases from J; bases unmatched to any gene: 7. CDR3 in amino acids: CASRGQGVKGETQYF. CDR3 nucleotide sequence: TGTGCCAGCAGGGGACAGGGGGTTAAGGGAGAGACCCAGTACTTC.